These T cell receptor beta chains were read from a single sample in a study of response to subunit inactivated influenza vaccine. In TCRdb, the RT-PCR reads were re-called with MiXCR into one record per CDR3 protein. The sample shows about 580,000 distinct CDR3 sequences, around 13% of them seen only once. The sequenced sample was PBMCs from blood, obtained 11 to 12 days after vaccination. These TCRs come from a man aged 45 to 65 who received an inactivated influenza vaccine. Each CDR3 is given with its conserved first and last residue. D genes are given only for firm matches. Expanded clones are given a class, and other clones once, few, many or no size at all.

DNA | CDR3 | D | V | length | size | J
TGTGCCAGCAGCCCCGACGGGACAGGGGTTAGCACCGGGGAGCTGTTTTTT | CASSPDGTGVSTGELFF | TRBD1 | TRBV7-9 | 17 | few | TRBJ2-2
TGTGCCAGCAGCGTAGATCCGATATCCTCCTACGAGCAGTACTTC | CASSVDPISSYEQYF | - | TRBV9 | 15 | few | TRBJ2-7
TGTGCCAGCAGCGGAAGCGCATCCTACCAAGAGACCCAGTACTTC | CASSGSASYQETQYF | - | TRBV9 | 15 | many | TRBJ2-5
TGTGCCAGCAGTCCAGGGGGCAGGGAGCAGTTCTTC | CASSPGGREQFF | TRBD1 | TRBV12-3/TRBV12-4 | 12 | many | TRBJ2-1
TGTGCCAGCAGCTTTGCCTCCGATGAGCAGTTCTTC | CASSFASDEQFF | - | TRBV11-2 | 12 | few | TRBJ2-1
TGTGCCAGCAGCCTGATGACGGGCGGACAGGGGGCTGGTGGCTACACCTTC | CASSLMTGGQGAGGYTF | TRBD1 | TRBV7-9 | 17 | few | TRBJ1-2
TGTGCCAGCAGCGTATTAGCGGGAGAGACAGAGACCCAGTACTTC | CASSVLAGETETQYF | TRBD2 | TRBV9 | 15 | few | TRBJ2-5
TGTGCCAGCAGTCCGGGACTCTTCAGCTCTGGGGCCAACGTCCTGACTTTC | CASSPGLFSSGANVLTF | - | TRBV6-1 | 17 | - | TRBJ2-6
TGTCAGATCGGGGGGGCGAAATACAATGAGCAGTTCTTC | CQIGGAKYNEQFF | TRBD2 | TRBV7-9 | 13 | - | TRBJ2-1
TGTGCCAGCAGCTTAGTATTGGCTAATGAAAAACTGTTTTTT | CASSLVLANEKLFF | - | TRBV7-9 | 14 | few | TRBJ1-4
TGTGCCAGCAGCTTAGATCGTATGGGCAAAAACATTCAGTACTTC | CASSLDRMGKNIQYF | - | TRBV11-2 | 15 | - | TRBJ2-4
TGTGCCAGCAGCGTTTTTGGGGGCGGGGACAATGAGCAGTTCTTC | CASSVFGGGDNEQFF | - | TRBV9 | 15 | - | TRBJ2-1
TGCAGTGCTAGGACAGGTTTAACAGATACGCAGTATTTT | CSARTGLTDTQYF | - | TRBV20-1 | 13 | - | TRBJ2-3
TGTGCCAGCAGCTTAGAAATGTCTAACTATGGCTACACCTTC | CASSLEMSNYGYTF | - | TRBV7-2 | 14 | - | TRBJ1-2
TGTGCCAGCAGGCTTAGTCTAAGGGATTCACCCCTCCACTTT | CASRLSLRDSPLHF | - | TRBV12-3/TRBV12-4 | 14 | - | TRBJ1-6
TGTGCCAGCAGTTACGAATCCGAGAAAGGGGGAGATACGCAGTATTTT | CASSYESEKGGDTQYF | - | TRBV6-2/TRBV6-3 | 16 | few | TRBJ2-3
TGTGCCAGCAGCAGACTCCGGGACGGGAACACCGGGGAGCTGTTTTTT | CASSRLRDGNTGELFF | - | TRBV5-6 | 16 | few | TRBJ2-2
TGTGCCAGCAGTTACTCGAAAAGCGGCAGCACAGATACGCAGTATTTT | CASSYSKSGSTDTQYF | - | TRBV6-5 | 16 | few | TRBJ2-3
TGTGCCAGCAGCCCCGGCTCTGGTAGCAGTACAGATACGCAGTATTTT | CASSPGSGSSTDTQYF | - | TRBV7-6 | 16 | - | TRBJ2-3
TGTGCCAGCAGTTTTCCTCTAGGGCGGGCCTCGAACACCGGGGAGCTGTTTTTT | CASSFPLGRASNTGELFF | - | TRBV28 | 18 | few | TRBJ2-2
TGCGCCAGCAGCAAGACTGACTCCGGGGCTGAGCAGTTCTTC | CASSKTDSGAEQFF | - | TRBV5-1 | 14 | many | TRBJ2-1
TGTGCCAGCAGTTACGGTGTGGGGGCGCGGGGCTACACCTTC | CASSYGVGARGYTF | - | TRBV6-5 | 14 | - | TRBJ1-2
TGCGCCAGCAGCCAAGAGGTCGGCCATTGGAATGAGCAGTTCTTC | CASSQEVGHWNEQFF | - | TRBV4-3 | 15 | - | TRBJ2-1
TGTGCCATCAGTGAGTCGAGAGTCGACAGGGGCTATGGCTACACCTTC | CAISESRVDRGYGYTF | TRBD1 | TRBV10-3 | 16 | few | TRBJ1-2
TGCGCCAGCAGCCAAGATCTTATGGGGGACAATGAGCAGTTCTTC | CASSQDLMGDNEQFF | - | TRBV4-3 | 15 | few | TRBJ2-1
TGCAGCGGCAGGGGAGGGTCCTACAATGAGCAGTTCTTC | CSGRGGSYNEQFF | - | TRBV29-1 | 13 | few | TRBJ2-1
TGCAGTGCTAGAGACAGCGGAACTTTCTACAATGAGCAGTTCTTC | CSARDSGTFYNEQFF | - | TRBV20-1 | 15 | - | TRBJ2-1
TGTGCCAGCAGTTATCTCCTTGGGGAAGGGGGCAATCAGCCCCAGCATTTT | CASSYLLGEGGNQPQHF | - | TRBV6-2/TRBV6-3 | 17 | many | TRBJ1-5
TGTGCCAGCAGCCTCTCTGACGGGCAGTTGGGCTACACCTTC | CASSLSDGQLGYTF | - | TRBV7-2 | 14 | few | TRBJ1-2
TGTGCCAGCAGTTTGGCCGGACTCGCTCAAGAGACCCAGTACTTC | CASSLAGLAQETQYF | - | TRBV5-6 | 15 | many | TRBJ2-5
TGCGCCAGCAGCTTATCGCAGGGTATGGCTGGGGCCAACGTCCTGACTTTC | CASSLSQGMAGANVLTF | - | TRBV5-1 | 17 | many | TRBJ2-6
TGCGCCAGCAGCCAAGGCGGCGGGACTAGTGATGGTGAGCAGTTCTTC | CASSQGGGTSDGEQFF | TRBD2 | TRBV4-1 | 16 | - | TRBJ2-1
TGTGCCAGCAGTATCTTTGTATACCGCGGCTACACCTTC | CASSIFVYRGYTF | - | TRBV12-3/TRBV12-4 | 13 | - | TRBJ1-2
TGCGCCAGCAGCTCCGGATCCACCGGGGAGCTGTTTTTT | CASSSGSTGELFF | - | TRBV7-3 | 13 | many | TRBJ2-2
TGTGCCAGCAGTTACTCTGACCCGGGGCTCCCTGGAAACACCATATATTTT | CASSYSDPGLPGNTIYF | - | TRBV6-5 | 17 | - | TRBJ1-3
TGTGCCATCAGTGGCCGGGACAGGGAGAGCTCCTACGAGCAGTACTTC | CAISGRDRESSYEQYF | TRBD1 | TRBV10-3 | 16 | many | TRBJ2-7
TGTGCCAGCAGCGTATTCACAGGGAAAGGGGAGCTGTTTTTT | CASSVFTGKGELFF | - | TRBV9 | 14 | - | TRBJ2-2
TGCAGTGCTAGAGGGGGGGCTGCCTACAATGAGCAGTTCTTC | CSARGGAAYNEQFF | - | TRBV20-1 | 14 | - | TRBJ2-1
TGCGCCAGCAGCCAAGAGGTTGTGGAGGCGGGCAGGGAGCAGTACTTC | CASSQEVVEAGREQYF | - | TRBV4-1 | 16 | many | TRBJ2-7
TGTGCCAGCAGTTTACGACGAAGGCGCAATCAGCCCCAGCATTTT | CASSLRRRRNQPQHF | - | TRBV12-3/TRBV12-4 | 15 | - | TRBJ1-5
TGTGCCAGCAGTTTAAGCAGGTGGGGAAGAGGCGCTGAAGCTTTCTTT | CASSLSRWGRGAEAFF | - | TRBV27 | 16 | few | TRBJ1-1
TGTGCCAGTAGTCCCCTTAGCGGGAGGGCCGGGAAGTCGTCCTACGAGCAGTACTTC | CASSPLSGRAGKSSYEQYF | TRBD2 | TRBV19 | 19 | once | TRBJ2-7
TGCAGTGCTAGTTCACAGGCCAATGAGCAGTTCTTC | CSASSQANEQFF | - | TRBV20-1 | 12 | - | TRBJ2-1
TGTGCCAGCAGTTTAGGGACCACCATCACAGATACGCAGTATTTT | CASSLGTTITDTQYF | - | TRBV12-3/TRBV12-4 | 15 | - | TRBJ2-3
TGTGCCAGCAGCCCAAACAGGCCTCCCACAGATACGCAGTATTTT | CASSPNRPPTDTQYF | - | TRBV12-3/TRBV12-4 | 15 | - | TRBJ2-3
TGCAGCGGAGGACACATAACCCTTTCTGAAGCTTTCTTT | CSGGHITLSEAFF | - | TRBV29-1 | 13 | - | TRBJ1-1
TGTGCCAGCAGTTTTGGACAACCTCGAACCGAGCAGTACTTC | CASSFGQPRTEQYF | - | TRBV28 | 14 | - | TRBJ2-7
TGTGCCAGCAGAGCAGGTGTAGTCGGAGAGACCCAGTACTTC | CASRAGVVGETQYF | - | TRBV6-1 | 14 | - | TRBJ2-5
TGTGCCAGCAGTTTATTCCAAAGGGGCGCGGATGGCTACACCTTC | CASSLFQRGADGYTF | - | TRBV12-3/TRBV12-4 | 15 | - | TRBJ1-2
TGCGCCAGCAGCCTTAGCGGGGACTCCTACAATGAGCAGTTCTTC | CASSLSGDSYNEQFF | TRBD2 | TRBV5-1 | 15 | few | TRBJ2-1